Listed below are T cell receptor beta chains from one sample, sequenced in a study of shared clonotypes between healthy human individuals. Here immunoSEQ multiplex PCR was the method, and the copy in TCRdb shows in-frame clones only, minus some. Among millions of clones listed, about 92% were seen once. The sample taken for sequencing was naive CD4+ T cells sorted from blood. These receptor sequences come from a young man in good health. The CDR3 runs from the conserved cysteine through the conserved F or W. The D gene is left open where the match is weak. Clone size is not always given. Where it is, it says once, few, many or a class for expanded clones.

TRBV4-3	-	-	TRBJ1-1	CASSGTDGTEAFF	TGCGCCAGTTCCGGGACCGACGGCACTGAAGCTTTCTTT
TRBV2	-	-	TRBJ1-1	CASSESRLNTEAFF	TGTGCCAGCAGTGAAAGCAGGTTGAACACTGAAGCTTTCTTT
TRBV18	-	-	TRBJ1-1	CASSYQEDTEAFF	TGTGCCAGCTCATACCAAGAGGACACTGAAGCTTTCTTT
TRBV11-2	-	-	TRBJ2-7	CASSLETSGEQYF	TGTGCCAGCAGCTTAGAAACGTCAGGCGAGCAGTACTTC
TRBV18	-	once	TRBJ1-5	CASSPVSNQPQHF	TGTGCCAGCTCACCCGTATCAAATCAGCCCCAGCATTTT
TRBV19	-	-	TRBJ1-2	CASSIWSLANYGYTF	TGTGCCAGTAGTATATGGAGCTTAGCTAACTATGGCTACACCTTC
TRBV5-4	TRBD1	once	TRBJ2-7	CASSQRTGGGIYEQYF	TGTGCCAGCAGCCAACGCACAGGGGGCGGAATCTACGAGCAGTACTTC
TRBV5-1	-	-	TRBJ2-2	CASSLASQGNTGELFF	TGCGCCAGCAGCTTGGCCAGCCAGGGGAACACCGGGGAGCTGTTTTTT
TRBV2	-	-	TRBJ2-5	CASSERGSWETQYF	TGTGCCAGCAGTGAACGGGGGTCGTGGGAGACCCAGTACTTC
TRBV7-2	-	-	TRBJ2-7	CASSSTGPVRRYEQYF	TGTGCCAGCAGCTCAACCGGGCCCGTACGGCGTTACGAGCAGTACTTC
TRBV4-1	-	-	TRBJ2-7	CASSQDIGGASYEQYF	TGCGCCAGCAGCCAAGATATTGGAGGGGCCTCCTACGAGCAGTACTTC
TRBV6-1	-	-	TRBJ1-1	CASLGTEAFF	TGTGCCAGCCTGGGTACTGAAGCTTTCTTT
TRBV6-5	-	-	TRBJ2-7	CASRLSNEQYF	TGTGCCAGCAGACTGTCCAACGAGCAGTACTTC
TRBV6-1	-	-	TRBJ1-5	CASKHDYSNQPQHF	TGTGCCAGCAAGCACGATTATAGCAATCAGCCCCAGCATTTT
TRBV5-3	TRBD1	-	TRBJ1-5	CARSGGTGNSNQPQHF	TGTGCCAGAAGCGGCGGGACAGGCAATAGCAATCAGCCCCAGCATTTT
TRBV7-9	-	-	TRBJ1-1	CASSLAREGGPNF	TGTGCCAGCAGCTTAGCGAGGGAAGGAGGGCCTAACTTT
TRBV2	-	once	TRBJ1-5	CASSYGPSNQPQHF	TGTGCCAGCAGTTACGGGCCTAGCAATCAGCCCCAGCATTTT
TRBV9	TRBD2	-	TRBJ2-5	CASSVGLAVSQETQYF	TGTGCCAGCAGCGTAGGCCTAGCGGTTTCCCAAGAGACCCAGTACTTC
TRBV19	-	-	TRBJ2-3	CASSIWGSLGTDTQYF	TGTGCCAGTAGTATATGGGGGAGTCTGGGCACAGATACGCAGTATTTT
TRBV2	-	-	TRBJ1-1	CASRWANTEAFF	TGTGCCAGCAGGTGGGCGAACACTGAAGCTTTCTTT
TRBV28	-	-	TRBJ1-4	CASSLSGGAGPKLFF	TGTGCCAGCAGTTTATCTGGGGGCGCGGGCCCAAAACTGTTTTTT
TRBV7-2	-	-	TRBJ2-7	CASSLAGIYEQYF	TGTGCCAGCAGCTTAGCGGGGATCTACGAGCAGTACTTC
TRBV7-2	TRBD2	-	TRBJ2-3	CASSLVPSGGPLTDTQYF	TGTGCCAGCAGCTTAGTGCCGAGCGGGGGGCCACTCACAGATACGCAGTATTTT
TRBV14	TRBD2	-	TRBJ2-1	CASSLIGGGRSYNEQFF	TGTGCCAGCAGCCTAATCGGGGGGGGCCGATCCTACAATGAGCAGTTCTTC
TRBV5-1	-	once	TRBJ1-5	CASSFDNNQPQHF	TGCGCCAGCAGCTTCGATAACAATCAGCCCCAGCATTTT
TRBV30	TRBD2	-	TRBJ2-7	CAWSDPSLAGYEQYF	TGTGCCTGGAGTGACCCCTCCTTAGCGGGTTACGAGCAGTACTTC
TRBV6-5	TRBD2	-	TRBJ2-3	CASRSSGPITDTQYF	TGTGCCAGCCGATCTAGCGGGCCAATCACAGATACGCAGTATTTT
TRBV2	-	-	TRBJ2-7	CASGRTIYEQYF	TGTGCCAGCGGACGCACGATCTACGAGCAGTACTTC
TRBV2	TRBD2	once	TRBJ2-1	CASTSGGPYNEQFF	TGTGCCAGCACCAGCGGGGGGCCGTACAATGAGCAGTTCTTC
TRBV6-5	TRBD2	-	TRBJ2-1	CASSSGLAGDNEQFF	TGTGCCAGCAGTTCGGGACTAGCGGGGGACAATGAGCAGTTCTTC
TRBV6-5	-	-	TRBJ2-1	CASSISGYNEQFF	TGTGCCAGCAGCATCTCGGGGTACAATGAGCAGTTCTTC
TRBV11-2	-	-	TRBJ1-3	CASSTQGDGNTIYF	TGTGCCAGCAGTACACAGGGCGACGGAAACACCATATATTTT
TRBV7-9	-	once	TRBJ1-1	CASSLAGGNTEAFF	TGTGCCAGCAGCTTAGCCGGGGGCAACACTGAAGCTTTCTTT
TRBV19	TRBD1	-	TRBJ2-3	CASIDRAERTDTQYF	TGTGCCAGTATTGACAGGGCTGAGCGAACAGATACGCAGTATTTT
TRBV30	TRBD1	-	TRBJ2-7	CAWSRDRVGEQYF	TGTGCCTGGAGCCGGGACAGGGTGGGCGAGCAGTACTTC
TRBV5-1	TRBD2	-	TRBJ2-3	CASNEGGVQDTQYF	TGCGCCAGCAACGAGGGAGGGGTTCAAGATACGCAGTATTTT
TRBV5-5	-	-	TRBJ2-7	CASSLSPYEQYF	TGTGCCAGCAGCTTGTCCCCGTACGAGCAGTACTTC
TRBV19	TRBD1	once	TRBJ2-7	CASSKNSLGQGYYEQYF	TGTGCCAGTAGTAAAAATAGCTTGGGACAGGGCTACTACGAGCAGTACTTC
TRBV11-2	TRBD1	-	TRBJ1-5	CASSLGQGEWPQHF	TGTGCCAGCAGCTTAGGCCAGGGGGAGTGGCCCCAGCATTTT
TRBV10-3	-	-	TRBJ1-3	CAISGNGGAGGNTIYF	TGTGCCATCAGTGGAAATGGGGGGGCCGGTGGAAACACCATATATTTT
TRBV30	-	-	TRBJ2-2	CAWKYRPNTGELFF	TGTGCCTGGAAGTATCGCCCGAACACCGGGGAGCTGTTTTTT
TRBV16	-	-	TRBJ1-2	CASSQSLRQDYGYTF	TGTGCCAGCAGCCAATCCTTGCGCCAGGACTATGGCTACACCTTC
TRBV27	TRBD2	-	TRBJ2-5	CASSAGGAVQETQYF	TGTGCCAGCAGTGCGGGGGGGGCCGTACAAGAGACCCAGTACTTC
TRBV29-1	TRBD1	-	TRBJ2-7	CSVVGQGGDEQYF	TGCAGCGTTGTGGGACAGGGAGGAGACGAGCAGTACTTC
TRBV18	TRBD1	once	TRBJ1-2	CASSLAGTGIYGYTF	TGTGCCAGCTCACTAGCCGGGACAGGGATCTATGGCTACACCTTC
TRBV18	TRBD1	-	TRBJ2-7	CASSPLGQAHEQYF	TGTGCCAGCTCACCTCTTGGACAGGCCCACGAGCAGTACTTC
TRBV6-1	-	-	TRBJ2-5	CASSEGRSQETQYF	TGTGCCAGCAGTGAAGGACGTTCCCAAGAGACCCAGTACTTC
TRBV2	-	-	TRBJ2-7	CASSTGAYEQYF	TGTGCCAGCAGTACCGGGGCCTACGAGCAGTACTTC
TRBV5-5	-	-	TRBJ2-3	CASSIELSTDTQYF	TGTGCCAGCAGCATCGAACTAAGCACAGATACGCAGTATTTT
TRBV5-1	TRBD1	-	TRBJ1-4	CASSERGTGAEKLFF	TGCGCCAGCAGCGAGCGGGGGACAGGGGCCGAAAAACTGTTTTTT
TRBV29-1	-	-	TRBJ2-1	CSVASQHNEQFF	TGCAGCGTTGCTTCCCAACACAATGAGCAGTTCTTC
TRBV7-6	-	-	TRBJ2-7	CASSLVVGREQYF	TGTGCCAGCAGCTTAGTAGTGGGGAGGGAGCAGTACTTC
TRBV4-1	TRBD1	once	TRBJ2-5	CASSLQGAGETQYF	TGCGCCAGCAGCTTACAGGGGGCTGGAGAGACCCAGTACTTC
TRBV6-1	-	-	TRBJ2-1	CASSSPDEQFF	TGTGCCAGCAGTTCCCCAGATGAGCAGTTCTTC
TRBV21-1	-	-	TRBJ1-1	CASSKQGWAAFF	TGTGCCAGCAGCAAGCAGGGGTGGGCAGCTTTCTTT
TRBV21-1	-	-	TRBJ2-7	CASSLWAKAGCEGEQYF	TGTGCCAGCAGCCTATGGGCCAAGGCAGGGTGTGAGGGCGAGCAGTACTTC
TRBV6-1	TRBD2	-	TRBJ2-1	CASRVAGGPYNEQFF	TGTGCCAGCAGAGTAGCGGGAGGGCCCTACAATGAGCAGTTCTTC
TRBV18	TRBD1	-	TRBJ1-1	CASSQQGAASNTEAFF	TGTGCCAGCTCACAACAGGGGGCGGCATCGAACACTGAAGCTTTCTTT
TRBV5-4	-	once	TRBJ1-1	CASSLVQARGTEAFF	TGTGCCAGCAGCTTGGTTCAGGCGAGGGGCACTGAAGCTTTCTTT